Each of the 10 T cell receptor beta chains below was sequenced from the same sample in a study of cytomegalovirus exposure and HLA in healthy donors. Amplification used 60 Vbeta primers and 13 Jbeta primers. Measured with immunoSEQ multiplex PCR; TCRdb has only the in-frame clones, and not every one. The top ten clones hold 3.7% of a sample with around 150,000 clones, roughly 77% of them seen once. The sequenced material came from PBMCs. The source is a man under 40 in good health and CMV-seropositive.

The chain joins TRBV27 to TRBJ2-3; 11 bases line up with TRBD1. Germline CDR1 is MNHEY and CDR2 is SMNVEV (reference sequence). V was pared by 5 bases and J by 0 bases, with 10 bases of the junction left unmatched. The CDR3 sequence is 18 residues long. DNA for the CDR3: TGTGCCAGCAGTCTCCTTCCCGGGACAGGGGGGAGCACAGATACGCAGTATTTT. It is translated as CASSLLPGTGGSTDTQYF.

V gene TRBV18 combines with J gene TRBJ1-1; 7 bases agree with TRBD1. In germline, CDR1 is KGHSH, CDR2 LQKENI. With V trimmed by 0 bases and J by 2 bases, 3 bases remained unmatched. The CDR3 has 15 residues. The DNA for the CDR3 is TGTGCCAGCTCACCACCCGGGACAGAAAACACTGAAGCTTTCTTT. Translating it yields CASSPPGTENTEAFF. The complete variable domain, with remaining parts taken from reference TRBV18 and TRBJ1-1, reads NAGVMQNPRHLVRRRGQEARLRCSPMKGHSHVYWYRQLPEEGLKFMVYLQKENIIDESGMPKERFSAEFPKEGPSILRIQQVVRGDSAAYFCASSPPGTENTEAFFGQGTRLTVV.

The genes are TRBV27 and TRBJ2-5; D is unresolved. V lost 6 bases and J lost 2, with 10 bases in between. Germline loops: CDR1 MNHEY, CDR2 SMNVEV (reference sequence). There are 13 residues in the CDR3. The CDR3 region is CASREDNQETQYF. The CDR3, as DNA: TGTGCCAGCAGAGAGGATAATCAAGAGACCCAGTACTTC.

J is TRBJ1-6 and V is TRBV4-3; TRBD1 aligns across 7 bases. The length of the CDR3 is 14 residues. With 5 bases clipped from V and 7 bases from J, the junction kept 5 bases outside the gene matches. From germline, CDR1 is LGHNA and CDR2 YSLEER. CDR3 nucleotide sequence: TGCGCCAGCAGCGCGGGACAGAAGAATTCACCCCTCCACTTT. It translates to CASSAGQKNSPLHF.

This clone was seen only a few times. CDR3 sequence reads: CASSSPSGGESGELFF. Here the CDR3 DNA reads TGTGCCAGCAGCTCCCCCTCAGGGGGCGAATCCGGGGAGCTGTTTTTT. The J gene is TRBJ2-2, the V gene TRBV7-3, with 8 bases fitting TRBD1. The CDR3 spans 16 residues. Trimming cost V 4 bases and J 6 bases; bases outside gene matches: 10. Germline CDR1 SGHTA, CDR2 FQGTGA.

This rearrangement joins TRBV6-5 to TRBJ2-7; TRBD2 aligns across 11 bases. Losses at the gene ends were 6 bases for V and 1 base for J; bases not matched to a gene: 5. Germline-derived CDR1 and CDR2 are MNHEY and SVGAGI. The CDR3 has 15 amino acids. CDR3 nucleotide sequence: TGTGCCAGCAGAATAACTAGCGGGGGTTCCTACGAGCAGTACTTC. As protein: CASRITSGGSYEQYF.

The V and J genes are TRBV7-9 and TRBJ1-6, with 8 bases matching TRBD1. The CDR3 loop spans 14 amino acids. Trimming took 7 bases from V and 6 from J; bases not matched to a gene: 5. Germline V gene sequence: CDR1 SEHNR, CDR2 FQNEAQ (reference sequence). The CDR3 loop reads CASKLGQGNSPLHF. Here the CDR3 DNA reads TGTGCCAGCAAACTAGGACAGGGTAATTCACCCCTCCACTTT.

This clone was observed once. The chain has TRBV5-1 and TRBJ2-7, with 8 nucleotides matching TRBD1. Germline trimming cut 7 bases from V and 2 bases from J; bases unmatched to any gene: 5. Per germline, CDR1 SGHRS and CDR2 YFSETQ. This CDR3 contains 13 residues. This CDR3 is CASQGASPYEQYF. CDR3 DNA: TGCGCCAGCCAGGGGGCTTCGCCCTACGAGCAGTACTTC. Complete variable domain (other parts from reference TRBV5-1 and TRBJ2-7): KAGVTQTPRYLIKTRGQQVTLSCSPISGHRSVSWYQQTPGQGLQFLFEYFSETQRNKGNFPGRFSGRQFSNSRSEMNVSTLELGDSALYLCASQGASPYEQYFGPGTRLTVT.

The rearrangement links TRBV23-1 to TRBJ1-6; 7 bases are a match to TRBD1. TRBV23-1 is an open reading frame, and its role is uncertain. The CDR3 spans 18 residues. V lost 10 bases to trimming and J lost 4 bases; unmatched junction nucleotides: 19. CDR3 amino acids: CANRGSQGQKPYNSPLHF. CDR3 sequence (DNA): TGCGCCAACAGGGGATCCCAGGGACAGAAACCTTATAATTCACCCCTCCACTTT.

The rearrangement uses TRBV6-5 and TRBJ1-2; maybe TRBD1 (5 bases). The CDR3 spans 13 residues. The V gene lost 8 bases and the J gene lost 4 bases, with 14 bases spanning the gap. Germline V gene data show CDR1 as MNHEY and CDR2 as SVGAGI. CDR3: CASPTGNFYGYTF. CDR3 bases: TGTGCCAGCCCTACAGGAAACTTCTATGGCTACACCTTC.